What follows are 2 T cell receptor beta chains derived from one specimen sequenced in a study of Graves' ophthalmopathy and Graves' hyperthyroidism. RNA transcripts were the template, and TCR beta CDR3 regions were amplified from them. RT-PCR in the first round used HTBI primers; a second-round multiplex PCR followed. TCRdb re-called the multiplex PCR reads with MiXCR, one entry per CDR3 protein. The table shows about 1.2 million distinct CDR3 sequences, with about two fifths occurring only once. The material sequenced was peripheral blood or thyroid tissue (not recorded which). These TCRs come from an adult man with Graves' hyperthyroidism.

This clonotype was picked up many times. The J gene is TRBJ1-6, the V gene TRBV11-2, with D maybe TRBD1 (6 bases). The CDR3 runs 15 residues. V was trimmed by 4 bases and J by 10 bases, leaving 17 bases between them. Germline lookup yields CDR1 SGHAT and CDR2 FQNNGV. The DNA of the CDR3 is TGTGCCAGCAGCTCCCCGACAAAGGGGGTCTCACCCCTCCACTTT. Translated, it gives CASSSPTKGVSPLHF.

This clonotype showed up many times. The chain joins TRBV10-3 to TRBJ2-3, with 9 bases that match TRBD2. Looked up from germline, CDR1 is ENHRY and CDR2 is SYGVKD. Trimming took 6 bases from V and 4 from J; bases not matched to a gene: 5. The length of the CDR3 is 14 residues. In DNA, the CDR3 is TGTGCCATCAGGGATAGCGGGGGATCAGATACGCAGTATTTT. Translation: CAIRDSGGSDTQYF.